This T cell receptor beta chain stems from a study of blood T cell repertoires in COVID-19 (dated by TCRdb to the early 2020s). Looking at the study overall: Collaborator samples came from the United States, Italy and Spain and covered acute and convalescent phases of COVID-19. Sample metadata almost always included a de-identified subject ID, COVID-19 status, age in years and sex. Subjects who had been exposed to COVID-19, were actively infected with it, or had recovered from it provided the deeply sampled blood TCRbeta repertoires that made up the dataset. The samples were drawn from the first 160 participants of the ongoing ImmuneRACE study and from 950 to 1,500 subjects provided by 6 global collaborators. A freely available public database, intended as a resource for researchers studying the immune response to SARS-CoV-2, is where the repertoires were released. The material from the prospective study consisted of cDNA or gDNA derived from T cells, B-cell-depleted T cells, or PBMCs. Where available, HLA class I and class II types were taken from metadata supplied by the sample provider and were not determined by assay-based typing.

Of note for this clone: The target of this receptor is not known. No base qualities exist here, and no much larger clone lies one base off it.

Via the germline V gene, CDR1 is MNHEY and CDR2 SVGEGT. Trimming takes 6 bases off V and 6 bases off J; junction bases not matched to a gene: 15. The CDR3, cysteine through phenylalanine, is 16 amino acids long. The kept DNA is CDR3 alone, 48 bases in frame from the first base. The immunoSEQ Assay, a bias-controlled multiplex PCR, was used to amplify TCRbeta CDR3 regions from genomic DNA. As for how the authors treated the data: The number of nucleated cells in each sample was estimated by amplification of reference gene primers within the assay. To quantify the absolute abundance of each unique TCRbeta CDR3 rearrangement, sequence reads were collapsed and filtered. Productive Simpson clonality was computed per sample as the square root of Simpson's diversity index over productive rearrangements. TCRdb took this table from immuneACCESS and kept in-frame rearrangements with V and J called. Such tables lack part of the clones; where checked against another copy, unresolved V genes explain under half of the gap, and the rest is unexplained. From that table come the V and J calls and clone size; the DNA was used to work out D and trimming. The sample includes under 300,000 clones, with around 82% observed a single time. The ten largest make up approximately 9% of the sample.

General conclusions and limits of the study: The quantity of clinical and demographic metadata differed by source and by participant and was supplied without curation.

Samples from volunteer blood donors who had recovered from COVID-19 were contributed by a second Seattle source. The collaborating institutions used their own protocols to collect whole blood in K2EDTA tubes. For TCRbeta analysis, collaborator samples were shipped as frozen whole blood, as isolated PBMCs, or as DNA extracted from either sample type. The clonotype comes from a woman aged 45-60 years who had recovered from COVID-19. The rearrangement joined TRBV6-2 or TRBV6-3 to TRBJ2-7; TRBD2 agrees with 9 junctional bases. The sequencing sample was made of peripheral blood. The CDR3 protein is CASSRVSGGLPTEQYF. The sequenced DNA: TGTGCCAGCAGCCGCGTTAGCGGGGGCCTCCCCACCGAGCAGTACTTC.